The entry that follows covers one TCR beta chain sequence. Its antigen is undetermined. The sample originates from a study of shared clonotypes between healthy human individuals. The germline V gene encodes CDR1 SNHLY and CDR2 FYNNEI. The CDR3 runs to 14 residues. The J segment lost 4 bases and the V segment lost 7 bases, leaving 4 bases of the junction unmatched. Several immunoSEQ plates held equal portions of the genomic DNA taken from each subset. TCRdb's table, derived via immunoSEQ multiplex PCR, lists solely in-frame clones and lacks some. The table shows 1,400,000 or so clones, with less than 99% occurring only once. Study-wide points: Sample collection involved blood only; tissue repertoires are likely different. Clonotype sharing across a handful of donors was observed for around 4.8% of naive CD4 clonotypes. Non-shared clonotypes were found to have lower generation probabilities than the clonotypes that were shared by all four of the sorted-subset donors.

Material for sequencing was naive CD4+ T cells sorted from blood. Subset meaning: CD45RA+ positively selected. The receptor was isolated from a man aged 25 to 40 in good health. This chain uses TRBV2 with TRBJ1-1; 12 bases fit TRBD1. The CDR3 DNA follows: TGTGCCAGCACTCGGGACAGGGGGCTCACTGAAGCTTTCTTT. It translates to CASTRDRGLTEAFF.